These 27 T cell receptor beta chains were all obtained from the same sample, sequenced in a study of lymphopenia after photon versus proton radiotherapy. The assay was immunoSEQ multiplex PCR, and TCRdb's table has in-frame clones only and misses some. The repertoire includes 15,000 to 20,000 clones, more than 85% of them detected once, and about 60% sits in the top ten. The source was peripheral blood, collected from a patient treated with proton-based radiotherapy. These receptors all stem from a woman in her sixties or seventies with cholangiocarcinoma. Some clones in this sample may be carry-over from other donors' samples.

The chain employs TRBV20-1 and TRBJ1-4; 7 positions match TRBD1. V gave up 0 bases and J gave up 15 bases; unmatched junction bases: 4. CDR1 and CDR2 (germline): DFQATT, SNEGSKA (reference sequence). This CDR3 region has 11 residues. CDR3: CSARDRGNVFF. The CDR3 DNA follows: TGCAGTGCTAGAGACAGGGGGAACGTGTTTTTT.

This chain's CDR3 is CAGGSGASYEQYF. The CDR3 DNA reads TGTGCCGGCGGGTCCGGTGCTTCCTACGAGCAGTACTTC. The chain is built from TRBV2 and TRBJ2-7; D might be TRBD2 (5 bases). The CDR3 length is 13 residues. V lost 11 bases and J lost 1, with 15 bases in between. Germline lookup yields CDR1 SNHLY and CDR2 FYNNEI.

Of note for this clone: One base separates it from a far larger clone, so it is likely a read error. The V call is TRBV29-1, the J call TRBJ2-7; 10 bases agree with TRBD1. The germline V gene has CDR1 SQVTM and CDR2 ANQGSEA. This CDR3 is built from 14 residues. The CDR3 protein is CSVDRQGADSPLHF. The CDR3 coding sequence is TGCAGCGTTGATAGACAGGGGGCTGATTCACCCCTCCACTTC.

This rearrangement joins TRBV5-4 to TRBJ2-3; a weak D match, TRBD2 (6 bases). The CDR3 consists of 13 residues. The germline V gene has CDR1 SGHNT and CDR2 YYREEE (reference sequence). V was clipped by 2 bases and J by 9 bases, with 13 bases between them. CDR3 residues: CASSFAEGRTQYF. DNA for the CDR3: TGTGCCAGCAGCTTTGCGGAGGGGCGGACGCAGTATTTT.

This rearrangement joins TRBV27 to TRBJ1-1, with 7 nucleotides matching TRBD1. V was clipped by 2 bases and J by 5 bases; unmatched bases: 20. CDR1 and CDR2 from the germline V gene are MNHEY and SMNVEV (reference sequence). This CDR3 has 19 residues. As DNA, the CDR3 is TGTGCCAGCAGTTTAAGAGGGTGGGTGACAGGGCCGAAGGGGACTGAAGCTTTCTTT. Protein product: CASSLRGWVTGPKGTEAFF.

The chain couples TRBV10-2 to TRBJ2-5; D is undetermined. The V gene's germline CDR1 is WSHSY and CDR2 SAAADI. The ends were cut back, 4 bases at V and 4 bases at J, with 4 bases in the middle. The CDR3 is 11 amino acids. The CDR3 spells CASSGSETQYF. CDR3 nucleotide sequence: TGCGCCAGCAGTGGGTCAGAGACCCAGTACTTC.

This clone has just a few counts. V is TRBV9 and J is TRBJ2-3, with D perhaps matching TRBD2 (5 bases). V lost 4 bases and J lost 4, with 7 bases in between. Germline lookup yields CDR1 SGDLS and CDR2 YYNGEE. The CDR3 loop spans 12 amino acids. Written as DNA, the CDR3 is TGTGCCAGCAGCCGAGGGCCAGATACGCAGTATTTT. It specifies CASSRGPDTQYF.

The chain has TRBV28 and TRBJ2-3, with unresolved D. CDR3 size: 12 residues. The germline gives CDR1 MDHEN, CDR2 SYDVKM. V dropped 5 bases and J dropped 2 bases, with 5 bases sitting between them. CDR3 nucleotides: TGTGCCAGCAGTCCCGCCACAGATACGCAGTATTTT. Its protein product is CASSPATDTQYF. The full variable domain, its missing parts supplied by reference TRBV28 and TRBJ2-3, is DVKVTQSSRYLVKRTGEKVFLECVQDMDHENMFWYRQDPGLGLRLIYFSYDVKMKEKGDIPEGYSVSREKKERFSLILESASTNQTSMYLCASSPATDTQYFGPGTRLTVL.

Concerning this clone: Compared with germline, one end of the junction differs, possibly owing to a read error. This chain links TRBV27 with TRBJ2-7; TRBD1 matches 8 bases. Germline lookup yields CDR1 MNHEY and CDR2 SMNVEV (reference sequence). This CDR3 has 16 residues. The CDR3 is CAGSLFRQGRRYEQYF. The DNA of the CDR3 is TGTGCCGGCAGTTTATTCCGACAGGGGAGAAGATACGAGCAGTACTTC.

The V and J genes are TRBV19 and TRBJ1-3; a possible D gene is TRBD1 (6 bases). This CDR3 has 14 residues. CDR1 and CDR2 (germline): LNHDA, SQIVND (reference sequence). Trimming stripped 6 bases from V and 1 base from J, with 10 bases between. The CDR3 is CASRLRGSGNTIYF. The CDR3 DNA is TGTGCCAGTAGATTAAGGGGGTCTGGAAACACCATATATTTT.

This rearrangement joins TRBV14 to TRBJ2-4; D is possibly TRBD2 (6 bases). Trimming took 4 bases from V and 8 from J, leaving 12 bases between them. Germline CDR1 SGHDN, CDR2 FVKESK. The CDR3 sequence is 13 residues long. CDR3 DNA: TGTGCCAGCAGCCGCGGGGCGCCGGACATTCAGTACTTC. It is translated as CASSRGAPDIQYF.

This chain uses TRBV4-1 with TRBJ2-5; 9 nucleotides agree with TRBD2. Germline V CDR1 and CDR2: MGHRA, YSYEKL. V shed 1 base, J shed 5 bases, and the junction held 8 bases outside the gene matches. The length of the CDR3 is 16 residues. CDR3 sequence reads: CASSQVGLAGGETQYF. In DNA, the CDR3 is TGCGCCAGCAGCCAAGTGGGACTAGCCGGGGGGGAGACCCAGTACTTC.

The CDR3 sequence is CASSQGTDPNYGYTF. The CDR3 DNA is TGCGCCAGCAGCCAAGGGACAGATCCTAACTATGGCTACACCTTC. This chain joins TRBV4-3 and TRBJ1-2, with D perhaps matching TRBD1 (6 bases). The germline V gene has CDR1 LGHNA and CDR2 YSLEER. The CDR3 consists of 15 residues. The ends were cut back, 1 base at V and 0 bases at J, with 9 bases in the middle.

The chain carries TRBV7-9 and TRBJ1-6; TRBD1 agrees at 8 bases. Per the germline V gene, CDR1 is SEHNR and CDR2 is FQNEAQ (reference sequence). V was clipped by 5 bases and J by 8 bases; unmatched bases: 17. This CDR3 has 18 residues. CDR3 sequence: CASSQYWVGGQDYSPLHF. The DNA of the CDR3 is TGTGCCAGCAGCCAATATTGGGTGGGGGGACAGGATTATTCACCCCTCCACTTT.

This clone appeared a few times. This chain connects TRBV7-2 to TRBJ2-7, with a possible D match to TRBD1 (5 bases). Per germline, CDR1 SGHTA and CDR2 FQGNSA. Trimming cost V 0 bases and J 7 bases, with 13 bases left between them. The CDR3 length is 14 residues. The CDR3 reads CASSLAPDIGEQYF. The CDR3 DNA follows: TGTGCCAGCAGCTTAGCTCCGGACATAGGGGAGCAGTACTTC.

The chain carries TRBV11-2 and TRBJ2-3; TRBD2 agrees at 7 bases. V lost 5 bases and J lost 2; bases outside the gene matches: 7. The CDR3 is 15 amino acids. In germline, CDR1 is SGHAT, CDR2 FQNNGV. The CDR3 loop is CASSPLGLTTDTQYF. For the CDR3, the DNA is TGTGCCAGCAGCCCGCTGGGACTAACCACAGATACGCAGTATTTT.

The chain is built from TRBV5-6 and TRBJ2-1, with a possible D match to TRBD2 (5 bases). Germline assignment: CDR1 SGHDT and CDR2 YYEEEE. The CDR3 runs to 14 residues. Between the trimmed V and J ends, which lost 3 bases and 8 bases, there was a span of 15 bases. CDR3 nucleotides: TGTGCCAGCAGCTCGGTCCTTACCGGGGATGAGCAGTTCTTC. Residues: CASSSVLTGDEQFF. The whole variable domain, filled in from reference TRBV5-6 and TRBJ2-1, reads DAGVTQSPTHLIKTRGQQVTLRCSPKSGHDTVSWYQQALGQGPQFIFQYYEEEERQRGNFPDRFSGHQFPNYSSELNVNALLLGDSALYLCASSSVLTGDEQFFGPGTRLTVL.

The chain carries TRBV5-8 and TRBJ2-7, with 12 nucleotides matching TRBD1. The CDR3 covers 18 residues. V was pared by 4 bases and J by 3 bases, with 14 bases of the junction left unmatched. From germline, CDR1 is SGHTS and CDR2 YDEGEE. CDR3 in DNA: TGTGCCAGCAGCCCCTCCGGGACAGGGGGCGCGGGCATCTACGAGCAGTACTTC. Protein product: CASSPSGTGGAGIYEQYF.

The V and J genes are TRBV6-1 and TRBJ2-2, with 10 bases that match TRBD1. CDR3 size: 16 residues. Losses at the gene ends were 4 bases for V and 4 bases for J; bases not matched to a gene: 6. From germline, CDR1 is MNHNS and CDR2 SASEGT. The chain's CDR3 is CASSGDRGRITGELFF. CDR3 DNA sequence: TGTGCCAGCAGTGGGGACAGGGGCCGGATCACCGGGGAGCTGTTTTTT.

J is TRBJ1-3 and V is TRBV7-9; 8 bases are shared with TRBD1. In germline, CDR1 is SEHNR, CDR2 FQNEAQ (reference sequence). The ends lost 10 bases at V and 2 bases at J; junction bases unmatched: 7. This CDR3 contains 14 residues. CDR3 protein: CATLRQGTGNTIYF. The CDR3 DNA is TGTGCCACATTGAGACAGGGGACTGGAAACACCATATATTTT.

V gene TRBV7-2 combines with J gene TRBJ1-2; D perhaps matches TRBD1 (5 bases). This CDR3 contains 13 residues. V lost 5 bases, J lost 6 bases, and 13 bases lay in between. Germline assignment: CDR1 SGHTA and CDR2 FQGNSA. The CDR3 region is CASSPVGGDGYTF. CDR3 sequence (DNA): TGTGCCAGCAGCCCCGTGGGGGGGGATGGCTACACCTTC.

This clone was picked up a small number of times. Relative to the germline gene, one junction end is altered; a read error may explain this. CDR3 coding DNA: TGTGCCAGCAGCGAAGAGCAGCATCCCCAGTACTTC. Protein: CASSEEQHPQYF. The chain employs TRBV2 and TRBJ2-5; no clear D. Germline V gene data show CDR1 as SNHLY and CDR2 as FYNNEI. CDR3 length: 12 amino acids. The complete variable domain, with remaining parts taken from reference TRBV2 and TRBJ2-5, reads EPEVTQTPSHQVTQMGQEVILRCVPISNHLYFYWYRQILGQKVEFLVSFYNNEISEKSEIFDDQFSVERPDGSNFTLKIRSTKLEDSAMYFCASSEEQHPQYFGPGTRLLVL.

The genes are TRBV9 and TRBJ2-7, with D perhaps matching TRBD2 (5 bases). The CDR3 runs 14 residues. Trimming removed 4 bases at V and 5 bases at J, with 16 bases between. CDR1 and CDR2 (germline): SGDLS, YYNGEE. CDR3 amino acids: CASSPRWETHEQYF. CDR3 nucleotides: TGTGCCAGCAGCCCCCGGTGGGAGACCCACGAGCAGTACTTC.

V usage is TRBV4-1 and J usage is TRBJ2-2; TRBD1 might be the D (5 bases). Trimming pared 2 bases from V and 6 bases from J, leaving 13 bases between. The CDR3 runs to 15 residues. Germline V gene sequence: CDR1 MGHRA, CDR2 YSYEKL. The CDR3 here is CASSQPAGFPGELFF. The CDR3 DNA reads TGCGCCAGCAGCCAACCCGCAGGGTTTCCCGGGGAGCTGTTTTTT.

CDR3: CASSTQGISYEQYF. In DNA form, the CDR3 reads TGTGCCAGCAGTACACAGGGGATTAGCTACGAGCAGTACTTC. The V gene is TRBV6-5, the J gene TRBJ2-7; 7 nucleotides line up with TRBD1. This CDR3 comprises 14 residues. CDR1 is MNHEY and CDR2 is SVGAGI in the germline V gene. The trim removed 5 bases at V and 3 bases at J, leaving 7 bases unmatched.

The CDR3 spells CASSEVAGNTGELFF. CDR3 nucleotides: TGTGCCAGCAGTGAAGTGGCAGGGAACACCGGGGAGCTGTTTTTT. The V and J genes are TRBV2 and TRBJ2-2; no definite D call. The length of the CDR3 is 15 residues. Between the trimmed V and J ends, which lost 1 base and 1 base, there was a span of 7 bases. Per germline, CDR1 SNHLY and CDR2 FYNNEI.

The CDR3 DNA reads as TGTGCCAGCTCACTGGGGACAGGGGGCTCTGGGGCCAACGTCCTGACTTTC. This codes for CASSLGTGGSGANVLTF. V is TRBV18 and J is TRBJ2-6; 11 bases match TRBD1. V dropped 4 bases and J dropped 0; count of bases not matched to a gene: 2. The CDR3 consists of 17 residues. Germline-derived CDR1 and CDR2 are KGHSH and LQKENI.